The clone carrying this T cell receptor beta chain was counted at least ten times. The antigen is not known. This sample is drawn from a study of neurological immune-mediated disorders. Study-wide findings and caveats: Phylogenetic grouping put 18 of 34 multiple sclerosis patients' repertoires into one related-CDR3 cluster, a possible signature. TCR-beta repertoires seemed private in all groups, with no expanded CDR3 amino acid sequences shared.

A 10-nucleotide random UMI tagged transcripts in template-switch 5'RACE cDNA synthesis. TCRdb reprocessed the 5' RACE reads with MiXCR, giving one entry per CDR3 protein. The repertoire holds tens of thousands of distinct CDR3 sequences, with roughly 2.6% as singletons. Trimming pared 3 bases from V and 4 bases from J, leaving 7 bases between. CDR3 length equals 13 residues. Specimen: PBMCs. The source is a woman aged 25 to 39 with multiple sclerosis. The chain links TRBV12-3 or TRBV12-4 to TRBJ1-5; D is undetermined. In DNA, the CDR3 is TGTGCCAGCAGTTTGTCAGCAAATCAGCCCCAGCATTTT. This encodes CASSLSANQPQHF.